The 10 T cell receptor beta chains listed next were all sequenced from one sample in a study of early T cells in non-severe SARS-CoV-2 infection. TCRdb processed the 5' RACE reads anew with MiXCR; each CDR3 protein has one entry. The repertoire holds 25,000 to 35,000 distinct CDR3 sequences, with about 6% as singletons. Sample: whole blood. These receptors all come from an adult who was a healthcare worker with PCR-confirmed SARS-CoV-2 infection or an uninfected control (not recorded which).

Sample share makes this clonotype medium-sized (0.01 to 0.1%). V gene TRBV13 combines with J gene TRBJ2-1, with 9 bases lining up with TRBD2. CDR3 length: 16 amino acids. Germline CDR1 is PRHDT and CDR2 is FYEKMQ (reference sequence). Trimming cost V 0 bases and J 6 bases; bases outside gene matches: 6. DNA of the CDR3: TGTGCCAGCAGCTTAGGAGCTAGCGGGGCCTCCAATGAGCAGTTCTTC. It yields the protein CASSLGASGASNEQFF. Full variable domain (missing parts from reference TRBV13 and TRBJ2-1): AAGVIQSPRHLIKEKRETATLKCYPIPRHDTVYWYQQGPGQDPQFLISFYEKMQSDKGSIPDRFSAQQFSDYHSELNMSSLELGDSALYFCASSLGASGASNEQFFGPGTRLTVL.

This clonotype was picked up many times. The V call is TRBV15, the J call TRBJ2-1; possibly TRBD1 for D (6 bases). Trimming pared 2 bases from V and 3 bases from J, leaving 17 bases between. This CDR3 is 17 amino acids long. In germline, CDR1 is LNHNV, CDR2 YYDKDF (reference sequence). In DNA, the CDR3 is TGTGCCACCAGCAGACTACTCCGGGACACCGACTACAATGAGCAGTTCTTC. This gives the protein CATSRLLRDTDYNEQFF.

This clonotype was observed at least ten times. The chain employs TRBV6-4 and TRBJ1-2; D is uncertain. With 0 bases removed from V and 0 bases from J, the gap between germline ends came to 8 bases. The CDR3 has 15 amino acids. In germline, CDR1 is MRHNA, CDR2 SNTAGT. The CDR3 spells CASSDSEDSNYGYTF. The DNA of the CDR3 is TGTGCCAGCAGTGACTCGGAAGATTCTAACTATGGCTACACCTTC.

At least ten counts were recorded for this clonotype. One junction end disagrees with the germline gene, perhaps due to a read error. V gene TRBV7-7 combines with J gene TRBJ2-5, with D hard to call. The germline V gene has CDR1 SSHAT and CDR2 FNYEAQ (reference sequence). The CDR3 extends over 13 amino acids. The CDR3 region has the DNA TGTGCTAGCAGTCCTAGTGCAGGAGAGACCCAGTACTTC. This encodes CASSPSAGETQYF.

This clonotype came up many times. The chain combines TRBV6-1 with TRBJ1-1; D is unclear. The germline V gene encodes CDR1 MNHNS and CDR2 SASEGT. The CDR3 is 13 residues long. Between the trimmed V and J ends, which lost 3 bases and 1 base, there was a span of 6 bases. The CDR3 DNA is TGTGCCAGCAGTGACGGGAAGAACACTGAAGCTTTCTTT. The encoded protein is CASSDGKNTEAFF.

This clonotype has a count of ten or more. The gene calls are TRBV30 and TRBJ1-4; a possible D gene is TRBD1 (5 bases). V was pared by 4 bases and J by 0 bases, with 15 bases between. Germline V gene lookup returns CDR1 GTSNPN and CDR2 SVGIG (reference sequence). The CDR3 contains 16 residues. This CDR3 is CAWNYRGVTTNEKLFF. Here the CDR3 DNA reads TGTGCCTGGAATTACCGGGGGGTCACAACTAATGAAAAACTGTTTTTT.

This clonotype was seen ten or more times. The CDR3 sequence is CASSLSRPTDTQYF. The CDR3 nucleotides are TGTGCCAGCAGTTTATCTCGACCGACAGATACGCAGTATTTT. The chain has TRBV27 and TRBJ2-3; D is unresolved. V lost 0 bases and J lost 3, with 7 bases in between. The CDR3 totals 14 residues. Germline V gene data show CDR1 as MNHEY and CDR2 as SMNVEV (reference sequence).

This clonotype was picked up many times. The chain is built from TRBV3-1 and TRBJ2-1; TRBD2 aligns across 10 bases. The ends lost 0 bases at V and 9 bases at J; junction bases unmatched: 11. CDR3 size: 17 residues. Per germline, CDR1 LGHDT and CDR2 YNNKEL (reference sequence). The CDR3 here is CASSQDLTAGGLSEQFF. The CDR3 DNA follows: TGTGCCAGCAGCCAAGATCTTACAGCGGGGGGGCTTAGTGAGCAGTTCTTC.

This clonotype was seen repeatedly, ten times or more. The chain employs TRBV20-1 and TRBJ2-3, with D possibly matching TRBD2 (5 bases). There are 14 residues in the CDR3. V dropped 3 bases and J dropped 1 base, with 11 bases sitting between them. Germline V CDR1 and CDR2: DFQATT, SNEGSKA (reference sequence). For the CDR3, the DNA is TGCAGTGCTAGTCGCGTTAGCGGCACAGATACGCAGTATTTT. Encoded protein: CSASRVSGTDTQYF.

In its sample, this clonotype was seen many times. The rearrangement uses TRBV14 and TRBJ2-1; D is unresolved. Germline assignment: CDR1 SGHDN and CDR2 FVKESK. The CDR3 spans 16 residues. Trimming removed 1 base at V and 4 bases at J, with 14 bases between. Here the CDR3 reads CASSQVLQTDYNEQFF. CDR3 nucleotide sequence: TGTGCCAGCAGCCAAGTCCTACAGACGGATTACAATGAGCAGTTCTTC.